This TCR beta chain was identified during a study of blood T cell repertoires in COVID-19. Overall study: Acute and convalescent COVID-19 specimens originated in the United States, Italy and Spain. In each case, the material was cDNA or gDNA derived from T cells, B-cell-depleted T cells, or PBMCs.

Assay: immunoSEQ multiplex PCR; the TCRdb copy retains only in-frame clones and omits some. The sample includes some 200,000 clones, 86% of them seen just once. Per germline, CDR1 MNHNY and CDR2 SVGAGI (reference sequence). Trimming shortened V by 3 bases and J by 6 bases, and 11 bases separated the two germline ends. CDR3 size: 14 residues. This receptor was taken from a woman aged 55-70 years with COVID-19, enrolled during active disease. This chain uses TRBV6-6 with TRBJ2-2; weak D call: TRBD2 (5 bases). Sequencing input: peripheral blood. CDR3 bases: TGTGCCAGCAGTTATCGGGGTTCGGCCGGGGAGCTGTTTTTT. Protein sequence: CASSYRGSAGELFF.